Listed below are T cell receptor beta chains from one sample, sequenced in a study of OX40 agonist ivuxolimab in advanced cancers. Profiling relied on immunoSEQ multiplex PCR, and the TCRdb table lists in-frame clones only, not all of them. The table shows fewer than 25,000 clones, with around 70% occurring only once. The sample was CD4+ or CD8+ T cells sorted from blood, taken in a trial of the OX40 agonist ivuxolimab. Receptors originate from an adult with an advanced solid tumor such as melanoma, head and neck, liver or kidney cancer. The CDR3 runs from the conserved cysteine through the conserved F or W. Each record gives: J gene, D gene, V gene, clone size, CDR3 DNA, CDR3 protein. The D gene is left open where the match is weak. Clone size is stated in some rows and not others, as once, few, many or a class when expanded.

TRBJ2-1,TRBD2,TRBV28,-,TGTGCCAGCAGTTTGGGGAGGGTGGGTTACAATGAGCAGTTCTTC,CASSLGRVGYNEQFF
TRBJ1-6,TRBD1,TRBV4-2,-,TGTGCCAGCAGTCAGGACAGGGGTGATTCACCCCTCCACTTT,CASSQDRGDSPLHF
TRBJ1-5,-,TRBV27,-,TGTGCCAGACAGCCCCAGCATTTT,CARQPQHF
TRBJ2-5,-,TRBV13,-,TGTGCCAGCAGCCCTACTGGGGAGACCCAGTACTTC,CASSPTGETQYF
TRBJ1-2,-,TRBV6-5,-,TGTGCCAGCAGTTACTCGGATTCCTCCTATGGCTACACCTTC,CASSYSDSSYGYTF
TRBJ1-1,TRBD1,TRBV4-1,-,TGCGCCAGCAGCCACCTCGGGGGACAGGGCGCGAACACTGAAGCTTTCTTT,CASSHLGGQGANTEAFF
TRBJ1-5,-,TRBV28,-,TGTGCCAGCAGTATGCGGGGGGAGGGTGGCAATCAGCCCCAGCATTTT,CASSMRGEGGNQPQHF
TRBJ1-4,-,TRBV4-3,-,TGCGCCAGCAGCCAAAACCCGGGCCGTGATAATGAAAAACTGTTTTTT,CASSQNPGRDNEKLFF
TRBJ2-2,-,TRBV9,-,TGTGCCAGCAGCGTAGAGGGGGACTTGTCCGCGAACACCGGGGAGCTGTTTTTT,CASSVEGDLSANTGELFF
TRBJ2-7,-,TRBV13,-,TGTGCCAGCAGCTTAGGCAGGGCCTACGAGCAGTACTTC,CASSLGRAYEQYF
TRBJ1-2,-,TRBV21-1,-,TGTGCCAGCAGCAAAAACTTGGGCACTCGGCTGGGTCGGGGCTATGGCTACACCTTC,CASSKNLGTRLGRGYGYTF
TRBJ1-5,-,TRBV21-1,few,TGTGCCAGCCCCCAGTCAGGGGGCCATCAGCCCCAGCATTTT,CASPQSGGHQPQHF
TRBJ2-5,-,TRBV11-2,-,TGTGCCAGCAGCTTTCAGGCGACCCAGTACTTC,CASSFQATQYF
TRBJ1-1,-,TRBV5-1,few,TGCGCCAGCAGAGAAGGACACATGAACACTGAAGCTTTCTTT,CASREGHMNTEAFF
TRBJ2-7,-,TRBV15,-,TGTGCCACCAGCCGCTCCCATACAGGGTTTGGTGAGCAGTACTTC,CATSRSHTGFGEQYF
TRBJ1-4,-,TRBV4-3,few,TGCGCCAGCAGCCAGTACAGTGCAACTAATGAAAAACTGTTTTTT,CASSQYSATNEKLFF
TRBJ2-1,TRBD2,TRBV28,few,TGTGCCAGCAGTCCGAGAAGGGAGGGGAGCTCCTACAATGAGCAGTTCTTC,CASSPRREGSSYNEQFF
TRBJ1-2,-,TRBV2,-,TGTGCCAGCACCCTAGGGGGACTGCAGAGTGATGGCTACACCTTC,CASTLGGLQSDGYTF
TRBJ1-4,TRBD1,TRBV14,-,TGTGCCAGCAGCCAAGATGGGGACAGATGGAATGAAAAACTGTTTTTT,CASSQDGDRWNEKLFF
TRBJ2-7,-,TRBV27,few,TGTGCCAGCAGTTCGCCTCGTCGGCTCTACGAGCAGTACTTC,CASSSPRRLYEQYF
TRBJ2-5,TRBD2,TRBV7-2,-,TGTGCCAGCAGCCCAGGGACTAGCGGACAAGAGACCCAGTACTTC,CASSPGTSGQETQYF
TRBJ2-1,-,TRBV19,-,TGTGCCAGTAGTATCGGCCCGCTGGAACACAATGAGCAGTTCTTC,CASSIGPLEHNEQFF
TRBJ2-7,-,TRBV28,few,TGTGCCAGCAGTCCGGGACACAACTACGAGCAGTACTTC,CASSPGHNYEQYF
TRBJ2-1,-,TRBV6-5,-,TGTGCCAGCAGTTACTCGGGAGGGGGCAATGAGCAGTTCTTC,CASSYSGGGNEQFF
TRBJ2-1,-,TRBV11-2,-,TGTGCCAGCAGCCTACATTCCTACAATGAGCAGTTCTTC,CASSLHSYNEQFF
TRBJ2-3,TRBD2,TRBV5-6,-,TGTGCCAGCAGCTTTGTGGCAGAGCGGGAGGGGGATACGCAGTATTTT,CASSFVAEREGDTQYF
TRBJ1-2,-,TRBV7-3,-,TGTGCCAGCAGCTTATCCCCGATGGACACGACGGTTTTGGGCTACACCTTC,CASSLSPMDTTVLGYTF
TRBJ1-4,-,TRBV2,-,TGTGCCAGCAGTGAAGCGTACGGGGGGACTAATGAAAAACTGTTTTTT,CASSEAYGGTNEKLFF
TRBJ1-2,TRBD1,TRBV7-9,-,TGTGCCAGCGGCGAACAGGGGAACTATGGCTACACCTTC,CASGEQGNYGYTF